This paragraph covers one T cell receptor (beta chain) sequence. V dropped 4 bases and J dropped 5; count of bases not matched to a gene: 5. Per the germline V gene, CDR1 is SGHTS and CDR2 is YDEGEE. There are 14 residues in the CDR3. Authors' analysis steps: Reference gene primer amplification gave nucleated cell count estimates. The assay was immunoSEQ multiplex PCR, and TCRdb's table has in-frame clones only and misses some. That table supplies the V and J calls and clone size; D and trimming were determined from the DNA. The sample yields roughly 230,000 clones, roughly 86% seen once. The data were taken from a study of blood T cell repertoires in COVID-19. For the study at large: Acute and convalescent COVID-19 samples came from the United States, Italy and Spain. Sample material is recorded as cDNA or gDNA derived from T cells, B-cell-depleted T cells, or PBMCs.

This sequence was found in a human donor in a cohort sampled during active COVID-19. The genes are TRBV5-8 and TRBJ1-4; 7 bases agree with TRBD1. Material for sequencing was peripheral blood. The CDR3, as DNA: TGTGCCAGCAGCCTTAGACAGGGCAATGAAAAACTGTTTTTT. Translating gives CASSLRQGNEKLFF.